These 12 T cell receptor beta chains were all obtained from the same sample, sequenced in a study of Ad26.COV2.S vaccination and SARS-CoV-2 variants. This sample's treatment: 15 to 20 received Ad26.COV2.S at low or high dose, single or two shots; 5 received placebo; per-sample allocation not given. Samples were taken on day 63 after the first vaccine or placebo injection. Sequencing was performed with immunoSEQ multiplex PCR; in TCRdb, only in-frame clones are kept and a portion is missing. The sample holds approximately 410,000 clones, around 89% seen once. The source was peripheral blood, collected in a trial of Ad26.COV2.S vaccine versus placebo. The origin of the receptors is a person aged 18-65 years who received the Ad26.COV2.S COVID-19 vaccine or a placebo.

The chain recombines TRBV28 with TRBJ1-2, with D perhaps TRBD1 (5 bases). The CDR3 covers 14 residues. In germline, CDR1 is MDHEN, CDR2 SYDVKM. The V end lost 2 bases, the J end lost 4 bases, and 11 bases lay between the germline ends. CDR3 region: CASSLPTDPYGYTF. The CDR3 bases are TGTGCCAGCAGTTTACCGACAGACCCCTATGGCTACACCTTC.

This clone was seen only once. The chain carries TRBV5-1 and TRBJ2-2, with no clear D. V lost 0 bases to trimming and J lost 0 bases, with 9 bases between them. The germline CDR1 and CDR2 sequences are SGHRS and YFSETQ. This CDR3 spans 16 amino acids. Here the CDR3 DNA reads TGCGCCAGCAGCTTGGTAGGCAGCGCGAACACCGGGGAGCTGTTTTTT. This gives the protein CASSLVGSANTGELFF.

This chain links TRBV5-8 with TRBJ2-3; D gene unclear. The CDR3 is 15 amino acids. Trimming pared 1 base from V and 0 bases from J, leaving 9 bases between. Germline CDR1 reads SGHTS; CDR2 reads YDEGEE. This chain's CDR3 is CASSLSRASTDTQYF. The CDR3 bases are TGTGCCAGCAGCTTGAGTAGAGCTAGCACAGATACGCAGTATTTT.

The chain carries TRBV5-1 and TRBJ2-3; perhaps TRBD1 as D (6 bases). Trimming took off 6 bases at V and 2 bases at J, with 16 bases between the two ends. Per germline, CDR1 SGHRS and CDR2 YFSETQ. The CDR3 loop spans 15 amino acids. CDR3 loop: CASTLRGQITDTQYF. The DNA for the CDR3 is TGCGCCAGCACTCTTAGGGGACAAATCACAGATACGCAGTATTTT.

The CDR3 DNA follows: TGTGCCAGCAGCTTAGACAGGGACACTGGGGCCAACGTCCTGACTTTC. Translating it yields CASSLDRDTGANVLTF. The chain uses TRBV7-3 and TRBJ2-6; 7 positions match TRBD1. The V and J ends lost 2 bases and 2 bases, in that order; junction bases with no gene match: 3. Germline CDR1 reads SGHTA; CDR2 reads FQGTGA. CDR3 length: 16 amino acids.

This rearrangement joins TRBV19 to TRBJ1-4; 8 bases match TRBD1. J gave up 6 bases and V 6 bases, and 3 bases lay outside the gene matches. CDR1 is LNHDA, CDR2 SQIVND, per germline (reference sequence). The CDR3 runs to 13 residues. The chain's CDR3 is CASSVDRDEKLFF. The CDR3 coding sequence is TGTGCCAGTAGCGTGGACAGGGATGAAAAACTGTTTTTT.

The chain combines TRBV11-1 with TRBJ1-2; D remains ambiguous. Germline V lookup: CDR1 SGHAT, CDR2 FQDESV (reference sequence). Trimming took 6 bases from V and 6 from J, leaving 17 bases between them. This CDR3 has 14 amino acids. CDR3 DNA: TGTGCCAGCAGTCCGGGGAAGGAGAGAAATGGCTACACCTTC. Its translation: CASSPGKERNGYTF.

The chain combines TRBV5-1 with TRBJ2-3; TRBD2 might be the D (5 bases). Germline V gene sequence: CDR1 SGHRS, CDR2 YFSETQ. Trimming removed 4 bases at V and 4 bases at J, with 13 bases between. CDR3 size: 14 residues. CDR3 sequence (DNA): TGCGCCAGCAGCCCTCATCCCGGGGCAGATACGCAGTATTTT. Its translation is CASSPHPGADTQYF.

V gene TRBV6-5 combines with J gene TRBJ2-5, with D possibly TRBD1 on 6 matching bases. Per the germline V gene, CDR1 is MNHEY and CDR2 is SVGAGI. The germline V and J ends were trimmed by 8 bases and 4 bases, with 20 bases remaining between them. CDR3 length: 15 residues. CDR3 nucleotides: TGTGCCAGCTCCCGAACCCGGGACAACGGAGAGACCCAGTACTTC. It translates to CASSRTRDNGETQYF.

A few counts support this clone. The CDR3 DNA follows: TGTGCCAGCAGCGTAAACACGAACACCGGGGAGCTGTTTTTT. Translating gives CASSVNTNTGELFF. This chain joins TRBV9 and TRBJ2-2; no reliable D call. CDR1 is SGDLS and CDR2 is YYNGEE in the germline V gene. V dropped 1 base and J dropped 0 bases, with 4 bases sitting between them. The CDR3 sequence is 14 residues long.

V gene TRBV19 combines with J gene TRBJ1-2; D perhaps matches TRBD1 (5 bases). Germline CDR1 LNHDA, CDR2 SQIVND (reference sequence). V lost 3 bases, J lost 8 bases, and 10 bases lay in between. The CDR3 runs 12 residues. The CDR3: CASSISGDGYTF. For the CDR3, the DNA is TGTGCCAGTAGTATTTCGGGGGACGGCTACACCTTC.

The chain carries TRBV7-9 and TRBJ2-3; TRBD2 aligns across 7 bases. This CDR3 has 14 amino acids. J lost 6 bases, V lost 1 base, and 4 bases had no gene match. The V gene's germline CDR1 is SEHNR and CDR2 FQNEAQ (reference sequence). The chain's CDR3 is CASSLVAGGDTQYF. Written as DNA, the CDR3 is TGTGCCAGCAGCTTAGTAGCGGGCGGCGATACGCAGTATTTT. Drawing the rest from reference TRBV7-9 and TRBJ2-3, the complete variable domain is DTGVSQNPRHKITKRGQNVTFRCDPISEHNRLYWYRQTLGQGPEFLTYFQNEAQLEKSRLLSDRFSAERPKGSFSTLEIQRTEQGDSAMYLCASSLVAGGDTQYFGPGTRLTVL.